The rows below give T cell receptor beta chains drawn from one sample of a study of T cells after yellow fever vaccination. One entry per CDR3 protein, called by TCRdb with MiXCR from the 5' RACE reads. In the table there are about 340,000 distinct CDR3 sequences, 9.5% to 15% of which are singletons. The source material was CD4+ T cells sorted from PBMCs, sampled 15 days after the yellow fever booster vaccination. These receptors were collected from a man younger than 30 who received the YFV17D yellow fever vaccine. Both conserved end residues are part of each CDR3. D genes are given only for firm matches. Rows may omit the clone size; those that give it use once, few, many or a size class.

.,TRBV7-2,many,TRBJ2-1,TGTGCCACCACCTCAAGGAGGGGGCGTGAGCAGTTCTTC,CATTSRRGREQFF
.,TRBV7-2,few,TRBJ2-5,TGTGCCAGCAGCTTAGCGGGGAACCTGCCTCAAGAGACCCAGTACTTC,CASSLAGNLPQETQYF
.,TRBV6-6,many,TRBJ1-1,TGTGCCAGCAGTTACGGGACATCTAACACTGAAGCTTTCTTT,CASSYGTSNTEAFF
.,TRBV12-2,.,TRBJ2-6,TGTGCAAGTCGGCCTAGGGGCATCGGGTCTGGGGCCAACGTCCTGACTTTC,CASRPRGIGSGANVLTF
.,TRBV29-1,few,TRBJ1-3,TGCAGCGTCAGACAGAGCTCTGGAAACACCATATATTTT,CSVRQSSGNTIYF
TRBD1,TRBV6-5,once,TRBJ2-1,TGTGCCAGCAGTCTTACCGGGACAGGGGACAATGAGCAGTTCTTC,CASSLTGTGDNEQFF
.,TRBV20-1,few,TRBJ2-7,TGCAGTGCGATCGGACGGAACTACGAGCAGTACTTC,CSAIGRNYEQYF
.,TRBV10-3,few,TRBJ1-1,TGTGCCATCAGGGGAGACGGACGCACTGAAGCTTTCTTT,CAIRGDGRTEAFF
.,TRBV7-3,.,TRBJ1-1,TGTGCCAGCAGCACGCGGATGAACACTGAAGCTTTCTTT,CASSTRMNTEAFF
.,TRBV19,few,TRBJ1-5,TGTGCCAGTAGTTTGAGGAGCAGCAATCAGCCCCAGCATTTT,CASSLRSSNQPQHF
.,TRBV12-3/TRBV12-4,many,TRBJ1-1,TGTGCCAGCACCGAGATCGTCGGGAGTGAAGCTTTCTTT,CASTEIVGSEAFF
TRBD1,TRBV5-6,.,TRBJ1-6,TGTGCCAGCAGACGCCGGGACAGGGTACCCCTCCACTTT,CASRRRDRVPLHF
.,TRBV4-2,few,TRBJ2-5,TGTGCCAGCAGCCAAGTTACGGTGGGCCAAGAGACCCAGTACTTC,CASSQVTVGQETQYF
.,TRBV10-3,.,TRBJ1-2,TGTGCCATCAGTGAGTCGAGGGGTGGAGAAGGCTACACCTTC,CAISESRGGEGYTF
TRBD2,TRBV12-3/TRBV12-4,.,TRBJ2-5,TGTGCCAGCAGTTTTACGGGGGGGCAAGAGACCCAGTACTTC,CASSFTGGQETQYF
.,TRBV6-5,.,TRBJ1-1,TGTGCCAGCAGTTACAAGGGGGGGGACACTGAAGCTTTCTTT,CASSYKGGDTEAFF
TRBD2,TRBV7-2,few,TRBJ2-3,TGTGCCAGCAGCGTAGCGGGGGGGCAAGGAGACACGCAGTATTTT,CASSVAGGQGDTQYF
TRBD2,TRBV3-1,.,TRBJ2-7,TGTGCCAGCAGCCTACCTAGCGGGGACTCCTACGAGCAGTACTTC,CASSLPSGDSYEQYF
TRBD2,TRBV24-1,few,TRBJ2-1,TGTGCCACCAGTGATTTTAGCACTAGCGGGGGGGAGCAGTTCTTC,CATSDFSTSGGEQFF
.,TRBV19,few,TRBJ2-3,TGTGCCAGTAGGCACGGGAGCACAGATACGCAGTATTTT,CASRHGSTDTQYF
.,TRBV28,few,TRBJ1-6,TGTGCCAGCAGTACAAACTATAATTCACCCCTCCACTTT,CASSTNYNSPLHF
.,TRBV5-4,few,TRBJ2-7,TGTGCCAGCAGCCGGGCGGCGGCGAGCTCCTACGAGCAGTACTTC,CASSRAAASSYEQYF
TRBD2,TRBV7-3,.,TRBJ2-3,TGTGCCAGCAGAACGCGGGGGGGCGGGGCAGATACGCAGTATTTT,CASRTRGGGADTQYF
.,TRBV5-1,.,TRBJ1-1,TGCGCCAGCAGCTTGAGGCACAGTTTGTCTTTCTTT,CASSLRHSLSFF
.,TRBV7-2,few,TRBJ2-7,TGTGCCAGCAGCTTAGAGGGGGGGAGATCCTACGAGCAGTACTTC,CASSLEGGRSYEQYF
.,TRBV6-1,few,TRBJ2-3,TGTGCCAGCAGTGGAACAGGGAACCCAGATACGCAGTATTTT,CASSGTGNPDTQYF
.,TRBV20-1,.,TRBJ2-1,TGCAGTGCTAGAGATCACCTGGGGCGCATCCTGAATTACAATGAGCAGTTCTTC,CSARDHLGRILNYNEQFF
TRBD1,TRBV28,many,TRBJ2-7,TGTGCCAGCAGCCCGGGACAGACCTACGAGCAGTACTTC,CASSPGQTYEQYF
.,TRBV5-5,.,TRBJ2-3,TGTGCCAGCAGCTCCGGAGGGACTCTGATCGGGGGAAGGTCATCGTATTTT,CASSSGGTLIGGRSSYF
TRBD1,TRBV2,.,TRBJ2-3,TGTGCCAGCAGTCTCCAACGGGACAGGTATTATTTT,CASSLQRDRYYF
.,TRBV2,few,TRBJ2-2,TGTGCCAGCAGTGGGACCTTGGGGGCCGGGGAGCTGTTTTTT,CASSGTLGAGELFF
.,TRBV7-2,many,TRBJ2-1,TGTGCCAGCAGCCCTCAGGGGCTCCTAACGGTTAGCTCCTACAATGAGCAGTTCTTC,CASSPQGLLTVSSYNEQFF
.,TRBV20-1,few,TRBJ2-2,TGCAGTGCCGAGAACAGGGGGGGGCCCGGGGAGCTGTTTTTT,CSAENRGGPGELFF
.,TRBV7-2,.,TRBJ2-3,TGTGCCAGCAGCTCCTTTACGGGGGATACGCAGTATTTT,CASSSFTGDTQYF
.,TRBV7-9,few,TRBJ1-2,TGTGCCATAGACGATGGCTACACCTTC,CAIDDGYTF
.,TRBV19,few,TRBJ1-5,TGTGCCAGTAGTAGTCCGTATAGCAATCAGCCCCAGCATTTT,CASSSPYSNQPQHF
.,TRBV20-1,.,TRBJ2-5,TGCAGTGCTAGCTCGGGTGTAGGGGAGACCCAGTACTTC,CSASSGVGETQYF
.,TRBV25-1,many,TRBJ1-2,TGTGCCAGCAGTGAACCGGGAGGGCCTAACTATGGCTACACCTTC,CASSEPGGPNYGYTF
.,TRBV5-6,many,TRBJ1-6,TGTGCCAGCAGCTTGTTCGGGATGAGCTCCTATAATTCACCCCTCCACTTT,CASSLFGMSSYNSPLHF
.,TRBV5-4,few,TRBJ2-3,TGTGCCAGCAGCTTCGGTCAAACAGATACGCAGTATTTT,CASSFGQTDTQYF
.,TRBV20-1,.,TRBJ1-5,TGCAGTGCTAGGGGCCCGGGACTCCTAAATCAGCCCCAGCATTTT,CSARGPGLLNQPQHF
TRBD1,TRBV24-1,.,TRBJ1-5,TGTGCCACCAGTGATTCGAGGGGGCGACAGCCCCAGCATTTT,CATSDSRGRQPQHF
.,TRBV12-3/TRBV12-4,few,TRBJ2-5,TGTGCCAGCTCCGTCCGGTTGGAGACCCAGTACTTC,CASSVRLETQYF
.,TRBV5-6,few,TRBJ2-1,TGTGCCAGCAGTTTCCCACACGACAATGAGCAGTTCTTC,CASSFPHDNEQFF
.,TRBV6-5,few,TRBJ2-3,TGTGCCAGCCTAAGAAATGGGGCAGATACGCAGTATTTT,CASLRNGADTQYF
.,TRBV7-9,.,TRBJ1-2,TGTGCCAGCAGCTTAGTGGGCCGGGATGGCTACACCTTC,CASSLVGRDGYTF
.,TRBV6-5,few,TRBJ1-1,TGTGCCAGCAGTAAGCTTAGGGGCTTAGGGACTGAAGCTTTCTTT,CASSKLRGLGTEAFF
TRBD2,TRBV19,few,TRBJ2-1,TGTGCCAGCGGGACTAGCGGGTCCGCTGAGCAGTTCTTC,CASGTSGSAEQFF
.,TRBV7-2,.,TRBJ1-1,TGTGCCAGCAGCTTGACACAGGCATTGAACACTGAAGCTTTCTTT,CASSLTQALNTEAFF
TRBD1,TRBV28,few,TRBJ2-4,TGTGCCAGCAGTTCCGGCCGGACAGGAAAACTAGCCAAAAACATTCAGTACTTC,CASSSGRTGKLAKNIQYF
.,TRBV9,few,TRBJ2-2,TGTGCCAGCAGCGTGGGCCACTCGCGGCTTAAGACCGGGGAGCTGTTTTTT,CASSVGHSRLKTGELFF
.,TRBV7-2,few,TRBJ1-1,TGTGCCAGCAGCCCTCACCTGAACACTGAAGCTTTCTTT,CASSPHLNTEAFF